The 30 T cell receptor beta chains below all came from one sample that was sequenced in a study of molecular identifiers for immune sequencing clone quantification. TCRdb itself ran the PCR reads through MiXCR, one entry per CDR3 protein. Among 400,000 to 600,000 distinct CDR3 sequences listed, about 25% were seen once. Sequencing input: naive CD8+ T cells from blood, with Jurkat cell RNA spiked in. Subset given: FACS-sorted CD8+CD4-CCR7+CD45RA+ naive T cells. Receptor source: a human donor in good health. Some libraries in this study had Jurkat cell RNA spiked in.

This clonotype was seen a few times. The chain employs TRBV18 and TRBJ2-3, with TRBD2 matching 8 bases. The CDR3 consists of 15 residues. Germline assignment: CDR1 KGHSH and CDR2 LQKENI. Trimming at V came to 0 bases and at J to 2 bases, leaving 1 base not matched to a gene. CDR3 sequence reads: CASSPPSGITDTQYF. For the CDR3, the DNA is TGTGCCAGCTCACCACCTAGCGGGATCACAGATACGCAGTATTTT.

In this sample, this clonotype turned up a few times. The chain carries TRBV14 and TRBJ2-3; 10 positions agree with TRBD2. V trimming: 3 bases; J trimming: 6 bases; junction bases outside the gene matches: 12. The CDR3 is 17 amino acids. The V gene's germline CDR1 is SGHDN and CDR2 FVKESK. This CDR3 reads CASSQPTSGALRDTQYF. CDR3 DNA: TGTGCCAGCAGCCAGCCCACTAGCGGGGCCCTTCGGGATACGCAGTATTTT.

In nucleotides, the CDR3 is TGTGCCAGCACCGGACCAGCAGGAGCGAACACCGGGGAGCTGTTTTTT. Translated: CASTGPAGANTGELFF. The chain couples TRBV7-6 to TRBJ2-2; D not certain. Trimming shortened V by 7 bases and J by 0 bases, and 15 bases separated the two germline ends. CDR1 is SGHVS and CDR2 is FNYEAQ in the germline V gene. CDR3 length: 16 amino acids.

This clonotype was found many times. The genes are TRBV24-1 and TRBJ2-1, with TRBD2 matching over 8 bases. Germline V gene data show CDR1 as KGHDR and CDR2 as SFDVKD. The CDR3 contains 16 residues. The V and J ends lost 8 bases and 3 bases, in that order; junction bases with no gene match: 11. Here the CDR3 reads CATTGLAGGDYNEQFF. DNA of the CDR3: TGTGCCACCACAGGGCTGGCGGGAGGTGACTACAATGAGCAGTTCTTC.

This clonotype was counted ten times or more. V and J are TRBV24-1 and TRBJ2-2; 8 bases fit TRBD2. Losses at the gene ends were 2 bases for V and 2 bases for J; bases not matched to a gene: 6. CDR1 is KGHDR and CDR2 is SFDVKD in the germline V gene. The CDR3 covers 17 residues. The CDR3 DNA reads as TGTGCCACCAGTGATTCCAACGTAGCGGGAAACACCGGGGAGCTGTTTTTT. Translating gives CATSDSNVAGNTGELFF.

In this sample, this clonotype turned up a few times. The V call is TRBV7-9, the J call TRBJ1-4, with D possibly TRBD1 on 5 matching bases. The CDR3 extends over 16 amino acids. V was cut by 6 bases and J by 5 bases, with 19 bases left in between. The germline gives CDR1 SEHNR, CDR2 FQNEAQ (reference sequence). The DNA of the CDR3 is TGTGCCAGCAGGCGAGGCGGCGGGGGACTGAATGAAAAACTGTTTTTT. Translated, it gives CASRRGGGGLNEKLFF. The full variable domain, in which reference TRBV7-9 and TRBJ1-4 provide the parts outside the CDR3, is DTGVSQNPRHKITKRGQNVTFRCDPISEHNRLYWYRQTLGQGPEFLTYFQNEAQLEKSRLLSDRFSAERPKGSFSTLEIQRTEQGDSAMYLCASRRGGGGLNEKLFFGSGTQLSVL.

This clonotype was detected only a few times. The gene calls are TRBV30 and TRBJ2-7, with D perhaps TRBD1 or TRBD2 (5 bases each). V was cut by 2 bases and J by 0 bases, with 17 bases left in between. CDR1 is GTSNPN, CDR2 SVGIG, per germline (reference sequence). This CDR3 is built from 16 residues. CDR3 amino acids: CAWSTFVGTLSYEQYF. For the CDR3, the DNA is TGTGCCTGGAGTACTTTCGTCGGGACGCTCTCCTACGAGCAGTACTTC.

The chain combines TRBV7-6 with TRBJ2-3; the match to TRBD2 covers 10 bases. The CDR3 consists of 17 residues. Looked up from germline, CDR1 is SGHVS and CDR2 is FNYEAQ. Trimming removed 1 base from V and 0 bases from J; junction bases left unmatched: 4. The CDR3 DNA sequence: TGTGCCAGCAGCTTAGAGGCGACTAGCGGGAGCACAGATACGCAGTATTTT. It is translated as CASSLEATSGSTDTQYF.

This clonotype has more than one count but fewer than ten. The chain employs TRBV27 and TRBJ2-5; TRBD2 might be the D (7 bases). Looked up from germline, CDR1 is MNHEY and CDR2 is SMNVEV (reference sequence). V was pared by 3 bases and J by 2 bases, with 10 bases between. CDR3 length: 14 residues. CDR3 residues: CASSFGGQQETQYF. In nucleotides, the CDR3 is TGTGCCAGCAGTTTCGGGGGGCAACAAGAGACCCAGTACTTC.

This clonotype showed up just a few times. One end of the junction does not line up with germline, which may come from a read error. The V and J genes are TRBV5-3 and TRBJ2-7; D possibly corresponds to TRBD2 (5 bases). TRBV5-3 is marked as an open reading frame, function uncertain. The CDR3 spans 15 residues. The CDR3 coding sequence is TGTGCCAGCAGCTATGGCGGAGGAGCTACCTACGAGCAGTACTTC. Its translation is CASSYGGGATYEQYF.

Comments on this clonotype: This may stem from a read error, because a much larger clone lies one nucleotide away. The chain joins TRBV7-9 to TRBJ2-7, with D hard to call. The CDR3 has 13 amino acids. Germline V CDR1 and CDR2: SEHNR, FQNEAQ (reference sequence). The CDR3 loop is CASSLEPSYELYF. CDR3 DNA sequence: TGTGCCAGCAGCTTAGAACCATCCTACGAGCTGTACTTC.

This clonotype has just a few counts. In nucleotides, the CDR3 is TGTGCCAGCAGTGAATATAGGGCTAAAAATAGCTCTGGGGCCAACGTCCTGACTTTC. Translation: CASSEYRAKNSSGANVLTF. This chain uses TRBV25-1 with TRBJ2-6; D remains ambiguous. Germline V gene lookup returns CDR1 MGHDK and CDR2 SYGVNS. Trimming removed 0 bases at V and 0 bases at J, with 15 bases between. This CDR3 has 19 amino acids.

This clonotype has only a few counts. A read error may produce the germline difference seen at one junction end. This chain's CDR3 is CASSLGLAVITDMQYF. The CDR3 region has the DNA TGTGCCAGCAGCCTTGGACTAGCGGTGATAACGGATATGCAGTATTTT. The chain couples TRBV7-9 to TRBJ2-3, with TRBD2 identical over 10 bases. The CDR3 is 16 amino acids. CDR1 and CDR2 (germline): SEHNR, FQNEAQ (reference sequence).

About this clonotype: A much larger clone differs from this one at a single base, so this may be a read error. CDR3: CSACGGADTQYF. Written as DNA, the CDR3 is TGCAGTGCTTGCGGGGGGGCAGATACGCAGTATTTT. The chain is built from TRBV20-1 and TRBJ2-3, with 9 bases identical to TRBD2. V was clipped by 5 bases and J by 4 bases; unmatched bases: 1. The length of the CDR3 is 12 residues. Per germline, CDR1 DFQATT and CDR2 SNEGSKA (reference sequence).

This chain connects TRBV20-1 to TRBJ2-7; TRBD2 matches 7 bases. The V segment lost 0 bases and the J segment 2 bases; nucleotides outside the gene matches: 7. The CDR3 covers 15 residues. Germline values: CDR1 DFQATT, CDR2 SNEGSKA (reference sequence). CDR3: CSARDRTRSTYEQYF. CDR3 nucleotide sequence: TGCAGTGCTAGAGATCGGACTAGGTCCACCTACGAGCAGTACTTC.

The chain couples TRBV5-1 to TRBJ1-1, with TRBD1 as a possible D gene (6 bases). Deletions cut 4 bases from V and 3 bases from J, with 16 bases between. CDR1 and CDR2 (germline): SGHRS, YFSETQ. The CDR3 extends over 15 amino acids. The CDR3 protein is CASSALTGLDTEAFF. Written as DNA, the CDR3 is TGCGCCAGCAGCGCACTGACAGGCCTGGACACTGAAGCTTTCTTT.

The gene calls are TRBV15 and TRBJ2-1; TRBD2 agrees at 10 bases. The junction had 8 bases not matched to a gene; V was cut back by 4 bases and J by 8 bases. CDR1 is LNHNV and CDR2 is YYDKDF in the germline V gene (reference sequence). CDR3 length equals 15 residues. The CDR3 nucleotides read TGTGCCACCAGCATTCCGGCTAGCGGGAGTGATGAGCAGTTCTTC. Residues: CATSIPASGSDEQFF.

There are many counts of this clonotype. V is TRBV5-6 and J is TRBJ1-6; 9 nucleotides match TRBD1. The CDR3 has 16 amino acids. Germline V gene sequence: CDR1 SGHDT, CDR2 YYEEEE. With V trimmed by 3 bases and J by 4 bases, 5 bases remained unmatched. The CDR3: CASSSLGTGYNSPLHF. The CDR3 region has the DNA TGTGCCAGCAGCTCCTTAGGGACAGGGTATAATTCACCCCTCCACTTT. The full variable domain, rest sourced from reference TRBV5-6 and TRBJ1-6, is DAGVTQSPTHLIKTRGQQVTLRCSPKSGHDTVSWYQQALGQGPQFIFQYYEEEERQRGNFPDRFSGHQFPNYSSELNVNALLLGDSALYLCASSSLGTGYNSPLHFGNGTRLTVT.

This clonotype came up many times. The J gene is TRBJ2-7, the V gene TRBV27; D uncertain. The CDR3 covers 13 residues. Germline loops: CDR1 MNHEY, CDR2 SMNVEV (reference sequence). Trimming pared 2 bases from V and 7 bases from J, leaving 12 bases between. In nucleotides, the CDR3 is TGTGCCAGCAGTTTAAACCCGCAAAGTGAGCAGTACTTC. Translated, it gives CASSLNPQSEQYF.

This clonotype came up a few times. The V call is TRBV7-9, the J call TRBJ2-5; D ambiguous. The CDR3 has 15 residues. The ends were cut back, 4 bases at V and 4 bases at J, with 16 bases in the middle. Germline-derived CDR1 and CDR2 are SEHNR and FQNEAQ (reference sequence). Here the CDR3 reads CASSSFDTSPETQYF. The CDR3 DNA reads as TGTGCCAGCAGCTCCTTTGACACGTCCCCAGAGACCCAGTACTTC.

As for this clonotype: This may stem from a read error, because a much larger clone lies one nucleotide away. V usage is TRBV11-2 and J usage is TRBJ2-3; D remains ambiguous. Germline-derived CDR1 and CDR2 are SGHAT and FQNNGV. The V and J ends lost 5 bases and 6 bases respectively, with 12 bases between them. There are 13 residues in the CDR3. For the CDR3, the DNA is TGTGCCAGCAGCGATGACCCCCTCGATACGCAGTATTTT. Its protein product is CASSDDPLDTQYF.

This clonotype was detected many times. The chain carries TRBV7-6 and TRBJ2-7; D is unclear. CDR1 and CDR2 from the germline V gene are SGHVS and FNYEAQ. CDR3 size: 14 residues. V was trimmed by 1 base and J by 5 bases, leaving 12 bases between them. In nucleotides, the CDR3 is TGTGCCAGCAGCTTAGGTGGAATCGGCCACGAGCAGTACTTC. Translating gives CASSLGGIGHEQYF. Together with reference TRBV7-6 and TRBJ2-7, the CDR3 gives the full variable domain: GAGVSQSPRYKVTKRGQDVALRCDPISGHVSLYWYRQALGQGPEFLTYFNYEAQQDKSGLPNDRFSAERPEGSISTLTIQRTEQRDSAMYRCASSLGGIGHEQYFGPGTRLTVT.

Ten or more counts support this clonotype. This rearrangement joins TRBV7-9 to TRBJ2-3; D remains unclear. Germline lookup yields CDR1 SEHNR and CDR2 FQNEAQ (reference sequence). The CDR3 runs 12 residues. V gave up 5 bases and J gave up 7 bases, with 10 bases separating them. CDR3 region: CASSPPRYTQYF. DNA for the CDR3: TGTGCCAGCAGCCCCCCTCGTTATACGCAGTATTTT.

At least ten counts were recorded for this clonotype. The chain joins TRBV4-1 to TRBJ1-4, with unresolved D. V lost 0 bases, J lost 8 bases, and 13 bases lay in between. CDR1 and CDR2 (germline): MGHRA, YSYEKL. This CDR3 has 15 residues. The DNA of the CDR3 is TGCGCCAGCAGCCAAGATATCTCGAATGGCGAAAAACTGTTTTTT. Translation: CASSQDISNGEKLFF.

J is TRBJ2-1 and V is TRBV14; 10 bases are a match to TRBD1. The CDR3 extends over 19 amino acids. Germline V gene lookup returns CDR1 SGHDN and CDR2 FVKESK. The V segment lost 5 bases and the J segment 4 bases; nucleotides outside the gene matches: 17. CDR3 loop: CASSDVDRGRGTWYNEQFF. The DNA for the CDR3 is TGTGCCAGCAGCGATGTAGACAGGGGGCGAGGTACTTGGTACAATGAGCAGTTCTTC.

This clonotype was detected ten times or more. V and J are TRBV4-1 and TRBJ2-3; tentatively, D is TRBD2 (5 bases). Germline-derived CDR1 and CDR2 are MGHRA and YSYEKL. The length of the CDR3 is 15 residues. Trimming cost V 0 bases and J 2 bases, with 9 bases left between them. CDR3: CASSQEERTTDTQYF. The CDR3 DNA is TGCGCCAGCAGCCAAGAGGAGCGGACCACAGATACGCAGTATTTT.

The CDR3 is CASSIGTGTAYEQYF. The CDR3 coding sequence is TGTGCCAGTAGTATTGGGACAGGAACTGCTTACGAGCAGTACTTC. V and J are TRBV19 and TRBJ2-7; the match to TRBD1 covers 8 bases. J gave up 4 bases and V 3 bases, and 8 bases lay outside the gene matches. Germline values: CDR1 LNHDA, CDR2 SQIVND (reference sequence). The CDR3 totals 15 residues. The full variable domain, completed using reference TRBV19 and TRBJ2-7, is DGGITQSPKYLFRKEGQNVTLSCEQNLNHDAMYWYRQDPGQGLRLIYYSQIVNDFQKGDIAEGYSVSREKKESFPLTVTSAQKNPTAFYLCASSIGTGTAYEQYFGPGTRLTVT.

This clonotype has a handful of counts. The chain recombines TRBV27 with TRBJ2-1; 7 bases match TRBD2. Trimming took 4 bases from V and 7 from J; bases not matched to a gene: 16. The CDR3 sequence is 17 residues long. CDR1 is MNHEY and CDR2 is SMNVEV in the germline V gene (reference sequence). DNA for the CDR3: TGTGCCAGCAGTTCGCCCCTCGGGGCGGGAGTCGGGAATGAGCAGTTCTTC. This gives the protein CASSSPLGAGVGNEQFF.

The chain carries TRBV27 and TRBJ2-7, with 7 nucleotides matching TRBD1. The CDR3 loop spans 14 amino acids. J was trimmed by 3 bases and V by 6 bases; bases with no gene match: 8. The germline gives CDR1 MNHEY, CDR2 SMNVEV (reference sequence). The CDR3 spells CASRDVTGNYEQYF. CDR3 in DNA: TGTGCCAGCAGAGATGTGACAGGGAACTACGAGCAGTACTTC.

This chain joins TRBV5-4 and TRBJ2-2; no clear D. The CDR3 totals 12 residues. Germline CDR1 is SGHNT and CDR2 is YYREEE (reference sequence). V lost 2 bases, J lost 9 bases, and 8 bases lay in between. The CDR3 reads CASSFDLRELFF. CDR3 sequence (DNA): TGTGCCAGCAGCTTTGACTTACGGGAGCTGTTTTTT.